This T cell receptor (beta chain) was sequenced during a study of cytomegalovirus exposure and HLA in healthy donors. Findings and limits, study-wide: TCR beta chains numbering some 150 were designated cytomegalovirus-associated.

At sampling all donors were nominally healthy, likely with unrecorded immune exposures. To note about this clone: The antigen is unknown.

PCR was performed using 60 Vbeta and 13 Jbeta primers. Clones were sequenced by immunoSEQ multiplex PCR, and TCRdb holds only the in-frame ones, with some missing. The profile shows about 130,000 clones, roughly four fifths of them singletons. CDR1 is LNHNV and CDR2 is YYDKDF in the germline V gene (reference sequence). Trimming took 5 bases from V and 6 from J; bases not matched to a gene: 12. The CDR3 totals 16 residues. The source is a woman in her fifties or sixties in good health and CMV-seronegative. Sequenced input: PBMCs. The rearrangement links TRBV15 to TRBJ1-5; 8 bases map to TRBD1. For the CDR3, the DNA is TGTGCCACCAGCCCATGGCCGGACAGGGAAGGTCAGCCCCAGCATTTT. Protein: CATSPWPDREGQPQHF.